Below, 8 T cell receptor beta chains from the same sample are listed, as sequenced in a study of blood T cell repertoires in COVID-19. The protocol was immunoSEQ multiplex PCR, while the TCRdb copy is restricted to in-frame clones and leaves out a portion. In the table there are fewer than 300,000 clones, more than 85% of which are singletons. The source material was peripheral blood. The receptors shown here come from a woman in her twenties or thirties with COVID-19, enrolled during active disease.

The V call is TRBV28, the J call TRBJ2-7, with 12 bases fitting TRBD2. Looked up from germline, CDR1 is MDHEN and CDR2 is SYDVKM. Trimming cost V 5 bases and J 1 base; bases outside gene matches: 6. The CDR3 spans 16 residues. CDR3 residues: CASSPRLAGVSYEQYF. CDR3 DNA sequence: TGTGCCAGCAGTCCCCGACTAGCGGGGGTTTCCTACGAGCAGTACTTC.

The V call is TRBV27, the J call TRBJ1-4; 8 bases line up with TRBD1. Germline V gene data show CDR1 as MNHEY and CDR2 as SMNVEV (reference sequence). This CDR3 is 14 amino acids long. Trimming at V came to 5 bases and at J to 8 bases, leaving 7 bases not matched to a gene. This chain's CDR3 is CASSGQGLGEKLFF. DNA for the CDR3: TGTGCCAGCAGTGGACAGGGCCTTGGGGAAAAACTGTTTTTT.

The chain joins TRBV9 to TRBJ2-1; maybe TRBD1 (6 bases). The CDR3 length is 16 residues. Trimming took off 0 bases at V and 5 bases at J, with 15 bases between the two ends. Per germline, CDR1 SGDLS and CDR2 YYNGEE. CDR3 residues: CASSVGIQGKHNEQFF. In DNA, the CDR3 is TGTGCCAGCAGCGTAGGTATCCAGGGGAAGCACAATGAGCAGTTCTTC.

The chain recombines TRBV6-5 with TRBJ1-2; no definite D call. Germline V CDR1 and CDR2: MNHEY, SVGAGI. Trimming took off 5 bases at V and 2 bases at J, with 9 bases between the two ends. This CDR3 is 13 amino acids long. The CDR3 loop reads CASSRGLNYGYTF. In DNA form, the CDR3 reads TGTGCCAGCAGTCGAGGACTGAACTATGGCTACACCTTC.

V gene TRBV5-6 combines with J gene TRBJ1-1; 7 bases agree with TRBD1. The CDR3 consists of 13 residues. V gave up 8 bases and J gave up 1 base; unmatched junction bases: 5. CDR1 and CDR2 from the germline V gene are SGHDT and YYEEEE. The CDR3 region has the DNA TGTGCCAGTCACAGGGGAGGGAACACTGAAGCTTTCTTT. Protein sequence: CASHRGGNTEAFF.

Here the CDR3 reads CASSPQGAGGYEQYF. In DNA, the CDR3 is TGTGCCAGCAGCCCGCAGGGAGCGGGGGGCTACGAGCAGTACTTC. The chain has TRBV7-9 and TRBJ2-7, with 9 bases identical to TRBD2. Germline loops: CDR1 SEHNR, CDR2 FQNEAQ (reference sequence). The CDR3 contains 15 residues. Trimming cost V 5 bases and J 3 bases; bases outside gene matches: 8.

This chain joins TRBV19 and TRBJ2-7; TRBD2 matches at 9 bases. This CDR3 region has 14 residues. With 5 bases clipped from V and 3 bases from J, the junction kept 5 bases outside the gene matches. Per the germline V gene, CDR1 is LNHDA and CDR2 is SQIVND (reference sequence). The CDR3 region is CASSPSGKLYEQYF. The CDR3 bases are TGTGCCAGTAGTCCTAGCGGGAAACTCTACGAGCAGTACTTC.

V is TRBV6-4 and J is TRBJ2-1; D is possibly TRBD2 (5 bases). V was shortened by 0 bases and J by 0 bases, with 12 bases between the two germline ends. Germline CDR1 is MRHNA and CDR2 is SNTAGT. The CDR3 covers 17 residues. In DNA, the CDR3 is TGTGCCAGCAGTGACTCCGGCGGGTTAAGCTCCTACAATGAGCAGTTCTTC. Its protein product is CASSDSGGLSSYNEQFF.